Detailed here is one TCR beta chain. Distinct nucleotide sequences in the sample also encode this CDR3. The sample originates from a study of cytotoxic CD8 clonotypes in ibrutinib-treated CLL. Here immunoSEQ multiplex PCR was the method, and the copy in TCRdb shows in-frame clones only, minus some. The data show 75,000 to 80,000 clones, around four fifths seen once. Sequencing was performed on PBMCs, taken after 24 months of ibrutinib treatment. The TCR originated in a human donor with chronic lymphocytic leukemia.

DNA for the CDR3: TGTGCCAGCAATCTAGGGTACGAGCAGTACTTC. Its protein is CASNLGYEQYF. V usage is TRBV25-1 and J usage is TRBJ2-7; D is uncertain. The CDR3 totals 11 residues. Trimming cost V 7 bases and J 4 bases, with 8 bases left between them. Germline V gene data show CDR1 as MGHDK and CDR2 as SYGVNS.